The 17 T cell receptor beta chains below all came from one sample that was sequenced in a study of CDR3 diversity in severe acne. A single record per CDR3 protein comes from TCRdb applying MiXCR to the PCR reads. The sample lists under 100,000 distinct CDR3 sequences, about 48% occurring once. The sequencing sample was made of blood. These receptor sequences come from a male donor in good health, serving as a control.

In DNA, the CDR3 is TGTGCCAGCAGCGCCCATCGGAGTTGGGACAGGGGGATGGGTGAGCAGTTCTTC. Its translation is CASSAHRSWDRGMGEQFF. The V and J genes are TRBV7-8 and TRBJ2-5; 11 nucleotides agree with TRBD1. The last part of the DNA fits TRBJ2-1 better; the J call may be wrong. Per the germline V gene, CDR1 is SGHVS and CDR2 is FQNEAQ. This CDR3 comprises 18 residues.

This clonotype was recorded many times. The chain links TRBV4-1 to TRBJ2-2; 8 bases line up with TRBD1. V gave up 7 bases and J gave up 7 bases; unmatched junction bases: 8. This CDR3 has 14 residues. Germline V gene data show CDR1 as MGHRA and CDR2 as YSYEKL. The CDR3 is CASKGQGTVGELFF. The CDR3 bases are TGCGCCAGCAAAGGACAGGGAACGGTCGGGGAGCTGTTTTTT.

This chain links TRBV10-3 with TRBJ2-7, with unresolved D. The CDR3 runs to 14 residues. The germline gives CDR1 ENHRY, CDR2 SYGVKD. The V end was cut by 0 bases, the J end by 2 bases, with 8 bases between. The CDR3 region is CAISESKSTYEQYF. CDR3 coding DNA: TGTGCCATCAGTGAGTCGAAAAGTACCTACGAGCAGTACTTC.

The chain couples TRBV11-3 to TRBJ2-5, with 13 nucleotides matching TRBD2. Germline V CDR1 and CDR2: SGHNT, YENEEA. V was pared by 5 bases and J by 5 bases, with 8 bases of the junction left unmatched. CDR3 length equals 16 residues. The CDR3 DNA follows: TGTGCCAGCAGCCAACGACTAGCGGGAGGCGCTGAGACCCAGTACTTC. Translation: CASSQRLAGGAETQYF.

This clonotype was seen a few times. The chain combines TRBV15 with TRBJ1-1; no firm D call. This CDR3 contains 16 residues. The germline V and J ends were trimmed by 11 bases and 1 base, with 23 bases remaining between them. Germline loops: CDR1 LNHNV, CDR2 YYDKDF (reference sequence). The CDR3 spells CASQRVSGNRNTEAFF. The CDR3 bases are TGTGCCTCGCAGAGAGTTTCAGGTAACAGGAACACTGAAGCTTTCTTT.

The chain employs TRBV24-1 and TRBJ2-7; D remains unclear. V was cut by 3 bases and J by 2 bases, with 7 bases left in between. The CDR3 has 13 amino acids. In germline, CDR1 is KGHDR, CDR2 SFDVKD. The chain's CDR3 is CATSDPGTYEQYF. The CDR3 DNA follows: TGTGCCACCAGTGATCCGGGTACCTACGAGCAGTACTTC.

This chain uses TRBV15 with TRBJ1-1; unclear D gene. This CDR3 region has 12 residues. Germline V gene data show CDR1 as LNHNV and CDR2 as YYDKDF (reference sequence). V lost 5 bases and J 2 bases, leaving 6 bases between the germline ends. The chain's CDR3 is CATSPPNTEAFF. CDR3 nucleotide sequence: TGTGCCACCAGCCCGCCTAACACTGAAGCTTTCTTT.

This clonotype appeared once. Germline is not matched at one junction end, which may reflect a read error. This chain uses TRBV19 with TRBJ1-2, with D maybe TRBD1 (6 bases). The CDR3 contains 14 residues. The germline V gene has CDR1 LNHDA and CDR2 SQIVND (reference sequence). CDR3 coding DNA: TGTGCCAGTAGTCCGACAGGATCTAACTATGGCCACACCTTC. Translation gives CASSPTGSNYGHTF.

The chain combines TRBV29-1 with TRBJ1-2; no clear D. Per the germline V gene, CDR1 is SQVTM and CDR2 is ANQGSEA. The CDR3 totals 12 residues. Trimming removed 5 bases from V and 4 bases from J, with 11 bases in between. The CDR3 sequence: CSVHREAYGYTF. CDR3 nucleotide sequence: TGCAGCGTTCACCGGGAGGCCTATGGCTACACCTTC.

The V gene is TRBV20-1, the J gene TRBJ1-1; D possibly corresponds to TRBD1 (6 bases). Germline CDR1 reads DFQATT; CDR2 reads SNEGSKA (reference sequence). This CDR3 has 14 amino acids. Deletions cut 3 bases from V and 1 base from J, with 12 bases between. The CDR3 is CSASYLQGNTEAFF. The CDR3 DNA is TGCAGTGCTAGCTACCTACAGGGGAACACTGAAGCTTTCTTT.

This chain connects TRBV11-1 to TRBJ2-3, with no clear D. The CDR3 has 13 amino acids. In germline, CDR1 is SGHAT, CDR2 FQDESV (reference sequence). V was pared by 0 bases and J by 4 bases, with 5 bases between. CDR3 amino acids: CASSLALADTQYF. The CDR3 DNA follows: TGTGCCAGCAGCTTAGCACTCGCAGATACGCAGTATTTT. The whole variable domain, remainder taken from reference TRBV11-1 and TRBJ2-3, is EAEVAQSPRYKITEKSQAVAFWCDPISGHATLYWYRQILGQGPELLVQFQDESVVDDSQLPKDRFSAERLKGVDSTLKIQPAELGDSAMYLCASSLALADTQYFGPGTRLTVL.

The CDR3 protein is CASSARDRGLRETQYF. The CDR3 DNA is TGTGCCAGTAGTGCCCGGGACAGGGGGTTGCGAGAGACCCAGTACTTC. The V gene is TRBV19, the J gene TRBJ2-5; 11 bases align to TRBD1. Germline CDR1 reads LNHDA; CDR2 reads SQIVND (reference sequence). The CDR3 has 16 residues. The V segment lost 5 bases and the J segment 4 bases; nucleotides outside the gene matches: 9.

The chain has TRBV5-1 and TRBJ2-7; TRBD2 agrees at 7 bases. This CDR3 comprises 14 residues. Germline V CDR1 and CDR2: SGHRS, YFSETQ. The ends lost 4 bases at V and 5 bases at J; junction bases unmatched: 9. The CDR3 loop reads CASSPRTSLDEQYF. The CDR3 coding sequence is TGCGCCAGCAGCCCCCGGACTAGTCTCGACGAGCAGTACTTC.

The chain carries TRBV4-1 and TRBJ2-7; D call uncertain. The V and J ends lost 3 bases and 7 bases respectively, with 7 bases between them. The CDR3 runs to 11 residues. The V gene's germline CDR1 is MGHRA and CDR2 YSYEKL. Here the CDR3 reads CASSQASEQYF. Written as DNA, the CDR3 is TGCGCCAGCAGCCAGGCCTCTGAGCAGTACTTC.

On this clonotype itself: A clone one base away is much larger, so this may be a read error. This rearrangement joins TRBV15 to TRBJ1-1; D not certain. This CDR3 has 15 residues. From germline, CDR1 is LNHNV and CDR2 YYDKDF (reference sequence). The CDR3 nucleotides are TGTGCCACCAGCAGAGACCGGACGGAGAACGCTGAAGCTTTCTTT. Protein: CATSRDRTENAEAFF.

This sequence joins TRBV6-5 and TRBJ1-1; D uncertain. The CDR3 extends over 15 amino acids. Trimming cost V 4 bases and J 3 bases, with 15 bases left between them. In germline, CDR1 is MNHEY, CDR2 SVGAGI. CDR3 nucleotide sequence: TGTGCCAGCAGTTCCGGGTTATGGGTCGACACTGAAGCTTTCTTT. This translates into CASSSGLWVDTEAFF.

The chain carries TRBV7-2 and TRBJ1-2; TRBD1 aligns across 7 bases. The CDR3 is made up of 13 amino acids. Trimming removed 6 bases from V and 14 bases from J; junction bases left unmatched: 15. CDR1 and CDR2 (germline): SGHTA, FQGNSA. The DNA for the CDR3 is TGTGCCAGCAGTACCCGTCCAGGGGGGGGTCGGACCTTC. Translated, it gives CASSTRPGGGRTF.